These 8 T cell receptor beta chains share one sample of origin, sequenced in a study of early T cells in non-severe SARS-CoV-2 infection (dated by TCRdb to 2020 to 2022). Library preparation employed 5' RACE. The instrument given in TCRdb is NextSeq 500. TCRdb reran the public reads through fastp at Q25 and MiXCR, keeping productive beta chains. For every CDR3 protein sequence, its rows merge into one entry that carries the most common genes and DNA. The sample has roughly 61,000 distinct CDR3 sequences on record, approximately 9.3% of them singletons. The ten largest clones represent over 8.5% of the sample. Input material: whole blood. Receptor source: an adult who was a healthcare worker with PCR-confirmed SARS-CoV-2 infection or an uninfected control (not recorded which).

Only a few counts were recorded for this clonotype. The chain carries TRBV5-1 and TRBJ2-5; D not certain. V lost 4 bases to trimming and J lost 1 base, with 8 bases between them. This CDR3 is built from 13 residues. Germline V CDR1 and CDR2: SGHRS, YFSETQ. Here the CDR3 DNA reads TGCGCCAGCAGCGGCCAGAGCCAAGAGACCCAGTACTTC. Residues: CASSGQSQETQYF.

In this sample, this clonotype turned up many times. This sequence joins TRBV6-5 and TRBJ2-7; D perhaps matches TRBD2 (5 bases). The CDR3 is made up of 17 amino acids. The V and J ends lost 6 bases and 0 bases respectively, with 21 bases between them. Germline V lookup: CDR1 MNHEY, CDR2 SVGAGI. The CDR3 nucleotides are TGTGCCAGCAGCAAAATAGGGTCTGCGGGTAGCTCCTACGAGCAGTACTTC. It codes for CASSKIGSAGSSYEQYF.

This clonotype was recorded many times. The chain links TRBV20-1 to TRBJ1-6, with D unclear. Germline CDR1 is DFQATT and CDR2 is SNEGSKA (reference sequence). The CDR3 has 12 residues. Trimming pared 1 base from V and 8 bases from J, leaving 6 bases between. The chain's CDR3 is CSARGFDSPLHF. In DNA form, the CDR3 reads TGCAGTGCTAGAGGGTTTGATTCACCCCTCCACTTT.

This clonotype was picked up many times. The V call is TRBV19, the J call TRBJ2-7, with D possibly TRBD1 on 6 matching bases. The CDR3 length is 14 residues. The V end was cut by 4 bases, the J end by 0 bases, with 10 bases between. The V gene's germline CDR1 is LNHDA and CDR2 SQIVND (reference sequence). CDR3 sequence reads: CASSTGTHSYEQYF. The CDR3, as DNA: TGTGCCAGTAGTACCGGGACACACTCCTACGAGCAGTACTTC.

In this sample, this clonotype turned up many times. This chain joins TRBV12-3 or TRBV12-4 and TRBJ2-5; TRBD2 is a possible D gene (5 bases). V lost 3 bases, J lost 1 base, and 12 bases lay in between. The CDR3 loop spans 15 amino acids. The CDR3 loop reads CASSFRSRGQETQYF. In nucleotides, the CDR3 is TGTGCCAGCAGTTTCCGATCCCGGGGCCAAGAGACCCAGTACTTC.

The chain combines TRBV29-1 with TRBJ2-1; TRBD2 agrees at 12 bases. This CDR3 comprises 15 residues. V was clipped by 3 bases and J by 9 bases; unmatched bases: 9. The germline V gene encodes CDR1 SQVTM and CDR2 ANQGSEA. The CDR3 loop reads CSVEPSGRGDGEQFF. The DNA of the CDR3 is TGCAGCGTTGAGCCTAGCGGGAGGGGTGACGGTGAGCAGTTCTTC.

This clonotype was counted only a few times. The V and J genes are TRBV5-4 and TRBJ2-2, with 8 bases lining up with TRBD1. The CDR3 has 14 amino acids. Trimming cost V 5 bases and J 7 bases; bases outside gene matches: 7. The germline gives CDR1 SGHNT, CDR2 YYREEE (reference sequence). CDR3 in DNA: TGTGCCAGCAGGGGACAGGTTTCTAACGGGGAGCTGTTTTTT. Translation: CASRGQVSNGELFF.

This clonotype showed up just a few times. The V and J genes are TRBV7-8 and TRBJ2-7; 8 bases match TRBD2. The germline V gene has CDR1 SGHVS and CDR2 FQNEAQ. V lost 4 bases and J lost 7; bases outside the gene matches: 9. The CDR3 has 14 amino acids. In DNA, the CDR3 is TGTGCCAGCAGCTGGGCCGGGACTAGTGGAGAGCAGTACTTC. Its protein is CASSWAGTSGEQYF. Full variable domain (remainder filled in from reference TRBV7-8 and TRBJ2-7): GAGVSQSPRYKVAKRGQDVALRCDPISGHVSLFWYQQALGQGPEFLTYFQNEAQLDKSGLPSDRFFAERPEGSVSTLKIQRTQQEDSAVYLCASSWAGTSGEQYFGPGTRLTVT.